These 23 T cell receptor beta chains were sequenced from one sample in a study of shared clonotypes between healthy human individuals. Measured with immunoSEQ multiplex PCR; TCRdb has only the in-frame clones, and not every one. The table includes roughly 890,000 clones, nearly 95% detected once. Cells designated naive CD8 were CD45RO-negative and were positively selected for CCR7, with terminally differentiated effector memory CD45RA+ cells excluded. Sequencing was performed on naive CD8+ T cells sorted from blood. These receptors all stem from a man aged 30-40 years in good health.

The chain is built from TRBV4-2 and TRBJ1-3; D is unclear. Germline assignment: CDR1 LGHNA and CDR2 YNFKEQ. The CDR3 runs 15 residues. The germline V and J ends were trimmed by 1 base and 0 bases, with 7 bases remaining between them. CDR3 sequence (DNA): TGTGCCAGCAGCCAAGCTGCCGGCTCTGGAAACACCATATATTTT. Translating it yields CASSQAAGSGNTIYF.

The chain employs TRBV19 and TRBJ1-1; unclear D gene. The CDR3 extends over 13 amino acids. The germline CDR1 and CDR2 sequences are LNHDA and SQIVND (reference sequence). V gave up 2 bases and J gave up 3 bases, with 7 bases separating them. The CDR3 here is CASSIWGDTEAFF. CDR3 coding DNA: TGTGCCAGTAGTATATGGGGAGACACTGAAGCTTTCTTT.

This chain links TRBV7-9 with TRBJ1-5; no clear D gene. The germline V gene encodes CDR1 SEHNR and CDR2 FQNEAQ (reference sequence). The V and J ends lost 4 bases and 3 bases respectively, with 4 bases between them. CDR3 length: 12 amino acids. The CDR3 nucleotides are TGTGCCAGCAGCTGGGACAATCAGCCCCAGCATTTT. Protein sequence: CASSWDNQPQHF.

This clone appeared a single time. The chain carries TRBV7-9 and TRBJ2-5; D is uncertain. The V gene's germline CDR1 is SEHNR and CDR2 FQNEAQ (reference sequence). The CDR3 runs 14 residues. The ends were cut back, 1 base at V and 1 base at J, with 7 bases in the middle. The CDR3 reads CASSLDPIQETQYF. The DNA of the CDR3 is TGTGCCAGCAGCTTAGACCCCATCCAAGAGACCCAGTACTTC.

The CDR3 spells CASRRDRGTQPQHF. CDR3 DNA: TGTGCCAGCAGGCGCGACAGGGGGACTCAGCCCCAGCATTTT. The chain is built from TRBV28 and TRBJ1-5, with TRBD1 matching over 9 bases. This CDR3 spans 14 amino acids. The V gene's germline CDR1 is MDHEN and CDR2 SYDVKM. J gave up 6 bases and V 6 bases, and 6 bases lay outside the gene matches.

This sequence joins TRBV27 and TRBJ2-1, with a possible D match to TRBD2 (6 bases). This CDR3 has 15 amino acids. CDR1 and CDR2 (germline): MNHEY, SMNVEV (reference sequence). Trimming removed 6 bases at V and 3 bases at J, with 15 bases between. The CDR3 coding sequence is TGTGCCAGCAGCCTAGGAGGGCCGGACTACAATGAGCAGTTCTTC. Translated: CASSLGGPDYNEQFF.

V gene TRBV28 combines with J gene TRBJ2-7, with D possibly TRBD2 on 7 matching bases. The CDR3 totals 16 residues. Germline CDR1 MDHEN, CDR2 SYDVKM. V was pared by 2 bases and J by 1 base, with 15 bases between. This CDR3 reads CASSLKGGLRSYEQYF. The DNA of the CDR3 is TGTGCCAGCAGTTTAAAGGGGGGGCTGAGGTCCTACGAGCAGTACTTC.

The chain recombines TRBV6-5 with TRBJ1-1, with D possibly TRBD1 on 5 matching bases. Trimming shortened V by 2 bases and J by 2 bases, and 12 bases separated the two germline ends. CDR3 length equals 15 residues. Germline-derived CDR1 and CDR2 are MNHEY and SVGAGI. The CDR3: CASSYPSTGNTEAFF. CDR3 DNA: TGTGCCAGCAGTTACCCCTCAACAGGTAACACTGAAGCTTTCTTT.

This clone was observed a single time. This chain connects TRBV7-9 to TRBJ2-7, with 10 bases fitting TRBD1. The CDR3 runs to 15 residues. Trimming took 7 bases from V and 6 from J; bases not matched to a gene: 12. Germline assignment: CDR1 SEHNR and CDR2 FQNEAQ (reference sequence). For the CDR3, the DNA is TGTGCCAGCACCATCATCCGGGACAGGGGCGGCGAGCAGTACTTC. Protein product: CASTIIRDRGGEQYF.

This CDR3 reads CASSASGQPQHF. Here the CDR3 DNA reads TGTGCCAGCAGCGCATCCGGTCAGCCCCAGCATTTT. This rearrangement joins TRBV2 to TRBJ1-5, with D unclear. CDR3 length equals 12 residues. Germline CDR1 SNHLY, CDR2 FYNNEI. V lost 6 bases and J 6 bases, leaving 9 bases between the germline ends.

The chain joins TRBV19 to TRBJ2-1; the D gene is possibly TRBD1 (6 bases). The germline V gene has CDR1 LNHDA and CDR2 SQIVND (reference sequence). V shed 0 bases and J shed 3 bases, with 9 bases lying between them. The CDR3 has 15 residues. This chain's CDR3 is CASSIEGANYNEQFF. As DNA, the CDR3 is TGTGCCAGTAGTATAGAGGGGGCTAACTACAATGAGCAGTTCTTC.

This clone appeared once. The genes are TRBV7-9 and TRBJ2-6; D perhaps matches TRBD1 (5 bases). The CDR3 covers 15 residues. Looked up from germline, CDR1 is SEHNR and CDR2 is FQNEAQ (reference sequence). V lost 5 bases, J lost 3 bases, and 11 bases lay in between. The CDR3 sequence is CASSPQGLGANVLTF. CDR3 nucleotide sequence: TGTGCCAGCAGCCCTCAGGGTCTTGGGGCCAACGTCCTGACTTTC.

Here the CDR3 reads CASSLSWGESYEQYF. The DNA for the CDR3 is TGTGCCAGCAGCTTAAGTTGGGGTGAGTCCTACGAGCAGTACTTC. The rearrangement links TRBV7-7 to TRBJ2-7; no definite D call. Germline V gene sequence: CDR1 SSHAT, CDR2 FNYEAQ (reference sequence). The V gene lost 2 bases and the J gene lost 1 base, with 12 bases spanning the gap. This CDR3 spans 15 amino acids. Together with reference TRBV7-7 and TRBJ2-7, the CDR3 gives the full variable domain: GAGVSQSPRYKVTKRGQDVTLRCDPISSHATLYWYQQALGQGPEFLTYFNYEAQPDKSGLPSDRFSAERPEGSISTLTIQRTEQRDSAMYRCASSLSWGESYEQYFGPGTRLTVT.

J is TRBJ1-4 and V is TRBV19; D might be TRBD1 (6 bases). The V gene's germline CDR1 is LNHDA and CDR2 SQIVND (reference sequence). CDR3 size: 16 residues. The V and J ends lost 9 bases and 5 bases respectively, with 22 bases between them. The CDR3 DNA reads TGTGCCAGCCTAAAAGGACAGTTGAAGGCCAATGAAAAACTGTTTTTT. As protein: CASLKGQLKANEKLFF. Looking up the rest from reference TRBV19 and TRBJ1-4 gives the full variable domain: DGGITQSPKYLFRKEGQNVTLSCEQNLNHDAMYWYRQDPGQGLRLIYYSQIVNDFQKGDIAEGYSVSREKKESFPLTVTSAQKNPTAFYLCASLKGQLKANEKLFFGSGTQLSVL.

The CDR3 DNA reads TGCGCCAGCAGCCGCGTTGTAGCGGGAGCGTCCGGGGAGCTGTTTTTT. Protein product: CASSRVVAGASGELFF. The rearrangement links TRBV4-1 to TRBJ2-2; 9 bases match TRBD2. The CDR3 is made up of 16 amino acids. Germline CDR1 and CDR2: MGHRA and YSYEKL. V lost 4 bases to trimming and J lost 6 bases; unmatched junction nucleotides: 9.

V is TRBV27 and J is TRBJ2-7; the match to TRBD2 covers 11 bases. The CDR3 sequence is 15 residues long. In germline, CDR1 is MNHEY, CDR2 SMNVEV (reference sequence). V shed 7 bases, J shed 7 bases, and the junction held 12 bases outside the gene matches. CDR3 sequence reads: CASTPRASGRSEQYF. The CDR3 DNA reads as TGTGCCAGCACTCCCCGGGCTAGCGGGAGGAGTGAGCAGTACTTC.

In this sample, this clone turned up once. The V and J genes are TRBV9 and TRBJ2-1; D is perhaps TRBD2 (5 bases). This CDR3 is 12 amino acids long. Trimming removed 4 bases from V and 8 bases from J, with 10 bases in between. Germline V gene sequence: CDR1 SGDLS, CDR2 YYNGEE. The CDR3 is CASSQTGYEQFF. The CDR3 DNA reads as TGTGCCAGCAGCCAAACGGGGTATGAGCAGTTCTTC. Filled out from reference TRBV9 and TRBJ2-1, the complete variable domain reads DSGVTQTPKHLITATGQRVTLRCSPRSGDLSVYWYQQSLDQGLQFLIQYYNGEERAKGNILERFSAQQFPDLHSELNLSSLELGDSALYFCASSQTGYEQFFGPGTRLTVL.

CDR3 sequence reads: CASSYYSNEQFF. The CDR3 nucleotides read TGTGCCAGCAGCTACTACAGCAATGAGCAGTTCTTC. This chain links TRBV7-9 with TRBJ2-1; D ambiguous. Trimming took 4 bases from V and 6 from J, leaving 7 bases between them. Germline lookup yields CDR1 SEHNR and CDR2 FQNEAQ (reference sequence). The CDR3 contains 12 residues.

This clone was found once. V is TRBV5-6 and J is TRBJ2-1, with 9 bases that match TRBD2. The CDR3 is 19 residues long. The V gene end was trimmed by 4 bases and the J gene end by 1 base; junction bases not matched to a gene: 15. Per the germline V gene, CDR1 is SGHDT and CDR2 is YYEEEE. The CDR3 protein is CASSLPLPREGRSYNEQFF. The CDR3, as DNA: TGTGCCAGCAGCCTGCCCCTTCCGCGGGAGGGCCGGTCCTACAATGAGCAGTTCTTC.

Of note for this clone: Other DNA variants within this sample encode the same CDR3. This chain connects TRBV7-9 to TRBJ2-1; 8 positions match TRBD2. CDR3 size: 13 residues. With V trimmed by 5 bases and J by 6 bases, 3 bases remained unmatched. CDR1 is SEHNR and CDR2 is FQNEAQ in the germline V gene (reference sequence). The CDR3 DNA is TGTGCCAGCAGCCCAAGCGGGAGCAATGAGCAGTTCTTC. This encodes CASSPSGSNEQFF.

This sequence joins TRBV6-6 and TRBJ1-4; the D gene is possibly TRBD1 (6 bases). Germline CDR1 reads MNHNY; CDR2 reads SVGAGI (reference sequence). This CDR3 has 15 amino acids. Trimming removed 6 bases at V and 8 bases at J, with 19 bases between. In nucleotides, the CDR3 is TGTGCCAGCAGCCCACGGGGGGCAGATTACGAAAAACTGTTTTTT. Translation: CASSPRGADYEKLFF.

V is TRBV6-5 and J is TRBJ2-2; tentative D call: TRBD1 (5 bases). The V gene's germline CDR1 is MNHEY and CDR2 SVGAGI. Between the trimmed V and J ends, which lost 2 bases and 6 bases, there was a span of 13 bases. The CDR3 covers 15 residues. The CDR3 protein is CASSYEDTAPGELFF. CDR3 nucleotide sequence: TGTGCCAGCAGTTACGAGGACACGGCGCCCGGGGAGCTGTTTTTT.

The rearrangement joins TRBV29-1 to TRBJ2-2; D ambiguous. V lost 4 bases, J lost 1 base, and 10 bases lay in between. The germline V gene has CDR1 SQVTM and CDR2 ANQGSEA. The CDR3 length is 14 residues. This CDR3 reads CSVVLGKNTGELFF. As DNA, the CDR3 is TGCAGCGTTGTTCTAGGGAAGAACACCGGGGAGCTGTTTTTT.